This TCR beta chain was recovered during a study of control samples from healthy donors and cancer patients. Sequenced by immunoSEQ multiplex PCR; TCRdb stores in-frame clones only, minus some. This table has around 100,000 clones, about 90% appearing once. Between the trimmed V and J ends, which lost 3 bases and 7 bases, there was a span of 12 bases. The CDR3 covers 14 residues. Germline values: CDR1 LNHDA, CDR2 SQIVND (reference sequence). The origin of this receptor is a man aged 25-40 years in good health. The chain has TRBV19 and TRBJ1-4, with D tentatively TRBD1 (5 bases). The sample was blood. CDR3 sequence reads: CASSMRQGIEKLFF. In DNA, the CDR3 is TGTGCCAGTAGTATGAGGCAGGGAATTGAAAAACTGTTTTTT.